This T cell receptor (beta chain) was identified during a study of CD8 T cells in ankylosing spondylitis. The study, taken as a whole, reports: Clones linked to disease, bearing a CD8+ phenotype, were relatively rare in peripheral blood. Reportedly, disease-linked clones are significantly enriched in ankylosing spondylitis patients' matched synovial fluid.

The CDR3 is made up of 16 amino acids. The V and J ends lost 7 bases and 5 bases respectively, with 21 bases between them. The germline CDR1 and CDR2 sequences are MNHNS and SASEGT. In its sample, this clonotype was seen many times. Its antigen is not known. TCRdb called the 5' RACE reads again in MiXCR, with one record for every CDR3 protein. This sample has roughly 230,000 distinct CDR3 sequences, with roughly a tenth found just once. This TCR came from a male donor with ankylosing spondylitis or in good health (not recorded which). Sequenced material: blood, either unsorted or a sorted T cell fraction (not recorded which). The rearrangement uses TRBV6-1 and TRBJ2-1; D might be TRBD1 or TRBD2, each matching 6 bases. CDR3 sequence: CASTKGGAQGHNEQFF. In DNA, the CDR3 is TGTGCCAGCACTAAGGGGGGAGCGCAGGGACACAATGAGCAGTTCTTC.